This T cell receptor beta chain was identified in a study of cytomegalovirus exposure and HLA in healthy donors. Turning to the study itself: Early on, a data release was issued that held approximately 78 million unique TCRs from HLA-typed donors. Study-wide findings and caveats: Accurate predictions that matched the HLA-A and HLA-B alleles of most subjects were reportedly made from TCR beta sequences. For most TCR beta V segments, an earlier analysis put the productive rate at about 87% or about 30% of the time.

Primers for the PCR totalled 60 Vbeta and 13 Jbeta. Sequencing was performed with immunoSEQ multiplex PCR; in TCRdb, only in-frame clones are kept and a portion is missing. The sample consists of more than 200,000 clones, under 80% of them appearing once. As for this clone: Its antigen is as yet unknown.

Trimming took 2 bases from V and 3 from J; bases not matched to a gene: 13. Germline V gene sequence: CDR1 SGHRS, CDR2 YFSETQ. This CDR3 is built from 17 residues. This sequence was found in a girl aged 2-10 years in good health and CMV-seronegative. The source material was PBMCs. The chain has TRBV5-1 and TRBJ1-1; 7 bases agree with TRBD1. This CDR3 reads CASSFGGTTGMDTEAFF. The DNA of the CDR3 is TGCGCCAGCAGCTTTGGGGGTACGACAGGGATGGACACTGAAGCTTTCTTT.